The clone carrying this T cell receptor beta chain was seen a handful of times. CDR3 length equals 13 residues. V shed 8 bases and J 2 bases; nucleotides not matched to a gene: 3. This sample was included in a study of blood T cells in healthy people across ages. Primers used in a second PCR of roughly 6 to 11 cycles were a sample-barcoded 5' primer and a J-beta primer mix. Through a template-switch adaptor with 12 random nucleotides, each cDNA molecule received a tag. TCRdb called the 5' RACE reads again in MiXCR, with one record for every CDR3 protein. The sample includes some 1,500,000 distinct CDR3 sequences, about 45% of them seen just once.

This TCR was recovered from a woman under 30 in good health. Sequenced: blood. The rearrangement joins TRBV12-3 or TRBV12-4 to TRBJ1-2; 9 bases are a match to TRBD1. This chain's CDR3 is CASRDRENYGYTF. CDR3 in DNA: TGTGCCAGCCGGGACAGGGAGAACTATGGCTACACCTTC.